This T cell receptor (beta chain) was profiled in a study of cytomegalovirus exposure and HLA in healthy donors (dated by TCRdb to the late 2010s). Some background on the complete study: A later analysis indicated that the 100 to 150 validation repertoires were generated on the platform also employed for the approximately 700 repertoires of the first cohort. The study aimed to test whether signatures of past pathogen exposure could be identified by cataloging public T cell receptors. In addition to the first cohort of around 670 subjects, a separate validation cohort of 120 different subjects was used. To predict cytomegalovirus infection status, the study brought together high-throughput TCR immunosequencing, statistical association of individual TCRs with disease status, and machine learning.

The CDR3, from cysteine to phenylalanine, totals 15 residues. Of the read, only the CDR3 DNA is kept; its 45 bases are in frame from base 1. As encoded in the germline V gene (reference sequence), CDR1 is SEHNR while CDR2 is FQNEAQ. V and J are trimmed by 3 bases and 4 bases, and the gene matches miss 7 bases of the junction. The donors belonged to the validation cohort of about 120 subjects, which was separate from the roughly 700-subject first cohort. Of note for this clone: What antigen it recognizes has not been identified. It has no much larger one-base neighbor in the sample; base qualities were not kept.

Overall study results and their limits: Subsequent analysis determined that TCRs grouped into clusters in the first cohort also showed a tendency toward co-occurrence across the 120 or so validation repertoires, and roughly 95% of cluster scores exceeded 0. Most TCR sequences were observed very rarely across donors, whereas some public TCRs were present in many individuals. The classifier was reported to diagnose cytomegalovirus status with high specificity and sensitivity in both the original and validation cohorts. A few of the identified cytomegalovirus-associated TCR beta chains were confirmed in vitro to be specific for cytomegalovirus antigens. According to the authors, the approach could potentially be generalized to other disease states and immunological phenotypes. The validation cohort had no HLA typing available for a later analysis, so co-occurrence within that cohort was assessed over all 130 or so repertoires. The study gave a list of under 200 TCR beta chains associated with cytomegalovirus.

The protocol used for the library was the immunoSEQ multiplex PCR assay. On the study's bioinformatics: A statistical classification framework was built for diagnosing cytomegalovirus status from the catalog of TCR beta chain sequences. TCRdb limited this immuneACCESS table to in-frame rearrangements with V and J called. A share of clones is missing; checked studies link under half to unresolved V genes, and the rest is unexplained. V, J and clone size are those of that table, while D and trimming were read from the DNA. The sample data list under 65,000 clones, and about 92% of these were observed just once. The biggest ten clones account for 7.5% to 10% of the sample.

The V gene is TRBV7-9 and the J gene is TRBJ2-3; 7 central bases correspond to TRBD2. The material sequenced was PBMCs. The sequence was collected from a woman aged 18-29 years in good health and CMV-seropositive. The bases are TGTGCCAGCAGCTTTCAGCGGGGTAGGGCAGATACGCAGTATTTT. Its protein is CASSFQRGRADTQYF.